This T cell receptor beta chain is from a study of shared clonotypes between healthy human individuals. For the study at large: The study used three CD4 naive, three CD4 memory, two CD8 naive and one CD8 memory plate per donor. Study-level findings and limits: Sampling used blood alone; tissue repertoires probably differ. Clonotype sharing among donors was expected to depend on sequencing depth.

CD8 cells classed as naive were CD45RO-negative and positively selected for CCR7, excluding terminally differentiated effector memory CD45RA+ cells. Data came from immunoSEQ multiplex PCR; TCRdb stores just in-frame clones and leaves some out. The sample gives a few million clones, around 95% of which show up once; around 1.8% is in the top ten. Germline assignment: CDR1 MGHRA and CDR2 YSYEKL. The CDR3 has 15 amino acids. The junction had 4 bases not matched to a gene; V was cut back by 1 base and J by 6 bases. As regards this clone: The antigen remains undetermined.

Sequencing was done on a sample of naive CD8+ T cells from PBMCs. The chain joins TRBV4-1 to TRBJ2-2, with 8 bases fitting TRBD2. This clonotype was obtained from a man younger than 35 in good health. Some clones in this sample may be carry-over from other donors' samples. CDR3 DNA sequence: TGCGCCAGCAGCCAAGGGACTAGCAGGCCCGGGGAGCTGTTTTTT. Translating it yields CASSQGTSRPGELFF.